The rows below give T cell receptor beta chains drawn from one sample of a study of PD-1 blockade in classical Hodgkin lymphoma. Sequencing was performed with immunoSEQ multiplex PCR; in TCRdb, only in-frame clones are kept and a portion is missing. The sample has 95,000 to 100,000 clones; 80% to 90% are singletons. Source: peripheral blood mononuclear cells (PBMCs), taken before the second cycle of nivolumab. These receptors were taken from a human donor with classical Hodgkin lymphoma. CDR3s include the opening cysteine and the closing phenylalanine or tryptophan. D genes are given only for firm matches. The size entry is marked missing in some rows and otherwise reads once, few, many or a size class.

d_call	cdr3_length	v_call	j_call	clone_size	cdr3_aa	cdr3_nt
NA	16	TRBV4-1	TRBJ1-1	once	CASSQDLEILGTEAFF	TGCGCCAGCAGCCAAGATTTAGAGATCCTCGGCACTGAAGCTTTCTTT
NA	13	TRBV7-8	TRBJ2-7	once	CASSLVVRYEQYF	TGTGCCAGCAGCTTAGTTGTACGTTACGAGCAGTACTTC
NA	15	TRBV30	TRBJ1-5	NA	CAWSPVGASNQPQHF	TGTGCCTGGAGTCCGGTCGGCGCGAGCAATCAGCCCCAGCATTTT
NA	15	TRBV2	TRBJ1-3	NA	CASKDSPASGNTIYF	TGTGCCAGCAAAGACAGTCCGGCATCTGGAAACACCATATATTTT
NA	11	TRBV25-1	TRBJ2-7	NA	CASSRDYGQYF	TGTGCCAGCAGTAGGGATTACGGGCAGTACTTC
NA	15	TRBV30	TRBJ1-1	NA	CARRDLWRGNTEAFF	TGTGCCCGGAGGGACCTCTGGCGAGGGAACACTGAAGCTTTCTTT
TRBD2	19	TRBV4-2	TRBJ2-3	NA	CASSRESSGDLFSTDTQYF	TGTGCCAGCAGCCGGGAATCTAGCGGGGACCTTTTTAGCACAGATACGCAGTATTTT
TRBD1	14	TRBV19	TRBJ1-1	once	CASSGPTGQQEAFF	TGTGCCAGTAGTGGACCTACGGGACAGCAGGAAGCTTTCTTT
NA	15	TRBV12-5	TRBJ2-7	NA	CASGLRLGPSYEQYF	TGTGCTAGTGGTTTGAGGCTGGGGCCAAGCTACGAGCAGTACTTC
TRBD1	13	TRBV10-3	TRBJ1-1	NA	CATGTGDGTEAFF	TGTGCCACCGGGACAGGGGATGGCACTGAAGCTTTCTTT
TRBD2	16	TRBV9	TRBJ2-1	NA	CASSARLAGAGDEQFF	TGTGCCAGCAGCGCCCGACTAGCGGGGGCGGGGGATGAGCAGTTCTTC
NA	12	TRBV28	TRBJ1-3	NA	CASNAAGNTIYF	TGTGCCAGCAATGCCGCTGGAAACACCATATATTTT
TRBD1	17	TRBV7-9	TRBJ2-3	NA	CASSPQDRERATDTQYF	TGTGCCAGCAGCCCCCAGGACAGGGAGAGGGCCACAGATACGCAGTATTTT
TRBD1	15	TRBV6-1	TRBJ1-6	NA	CASSLERTGDSPLHF	TGTGCCAGCAGTCTCGAGAGGACAGGAGATTCACCCCTCCACTTT
NA	12	TRBV29-1	TRBJ2-1	NA	CSVGRSYNEQFF	TGCAGCGTCGGGCGCTCCTACAATGAGCAGTTCTTC
TRBD1	16	TRBV19	TRBJ2-7	NA	CASNPGTGFSPYEQYF	TGTGCCAGTAACCCCGGGACAGGGTTTAGCCCCTACGAGCAGTACTTC
TRBD1	11	TRBV2	TRBJ2-7	NA	CGSQGAREQYF	TGTGGGTCGCAGGGGGCGCGTGAGCAGTACTTC
TRBD2	15	TRBV5-4	TRBJ2-7	NA	CASSAWTSGDYEQYF	TGTGCCAGCAGCGCGTGGACTAGCGGGGACTACGAGCAGTACTTC
TRBD2	15	TRBV7-2	TRBJ2-1	NA	CASSLAWTSFNEQFF	TGTGCCAGCAGCTTAGCGTGGACTAGTTTCAATGAGCAGTTCTTC
NA	16	TRBV11-3	TRBJ2-6	once	CASSSGRRSGANVLTF	TGTGCCAGCAGCTCCGGCCGAAGGTCTGGGGCCAACGTCCTGACTTTC
NA	16	TRBV6-5	TRBJ1-1	NA	CASSLRDWHLSTEAFF	TGTGCCAGCAGTTTGCGTGATTGGCACCTGAGCACTGAAGCTTTCTTT
NA	13	TRBV5-5	TRBJ1-1	few	CASSLTGVGEAFF	TGTGCCAGCAGCTTGACTGGGGTGGGTGAAGCTTTCTTT
TRBD2	16	TRBV7-6	TRBJ2-1	NA	CASSPSLAGDYNEQFF	TGTGCCAGCAGCCCGTCACTAGCGGGGGATTACAATGAGCAGTTCTTC
NA	15	TRBV7-8	TRBJ1-2	NA	CASSLARGGDYGYTF	TGTGCCAGCAGCTTAGCCAGGGGAGGCGACTATGGCTACACCTTC
TRBD2	15	TRBV28	TRBJ2-1	NA	CASQLAGENYNEQFF	TGTGCCAGCCAACTAGCGGGGGAGAATTACAATGAGCAGTTCTTC
NA	13	TRBV7-6	TRBJ2-1	NA	CASSLGGPNEQFF	TGTGCCAGCAGCTTAGGTGGACCCAATGAGCAGTTCTTC
NA	18	TRBV10-1	TRBJ1-4	NA	CASSITPSQGETNEKLFF	TGCGCCAGCAGCATTACCCCTTCACAAGGTGAGACTAATGAAAAACTGTTTTTT
NA	9	TRBV6-7	TRBJ1-2	medium-sized	CASSGGAVF	TGTGCCAGCAGTGGGGGGGCAGTCTTC
NA	13	TRBV7-9	TRBJ2-5	once	CASSLARWETQYF	TGTGCCAGCAGCTTAGCGCGCTGGGAGACCCAGTACTTC
NA	14	TRBV7-2	TRBJ1-5	NA	CASSLEGGNQPQHF	TGTGCCAGCAGCTTGGAGGGCGGTAATCAGCCCCAGCATTTT
NA	12	TRBV30	TRBJ1-1	NA	CAWSSSGFEAFF	TGTGCCTGGAGCTCCTCCGGCTTCGAAGCTTTCTTT
TRBD1	15	TRBV18	TRBJ2-7	NA	CASSPSAGGSYEQYF	TGTGCCAGCTCACCATCGGCAGGGGGCTCCTACGAGCAGTACTTC
TRBD1	14	TRBV2	TRBJ1-2	NA	CASRTTGINYGYTF	TGTGCCAGCAGGACGACAGGGATTAACTATGGCTACACCTTC
NA	14	TRBV2	TRBJ2-7	NA	CASSLADTSYEQYF	TGTGCCAGCAGCTTAGCGGACACGTCCTACGAGCAGTACTTC
NA	13	TRBV13	TRBJ1-1	NA	CASSQTENTEAFF	TGTGCCAGCAGCCAGACAGAAAACACTGAAGCTTTCTTT
NA	15	TRBV6-5	TRBJ2-2	NA	CASSYSLARVGELFF	TGTGCCAGCAGTTACTCTCTCGCGCGGGTCGGGGAGCTGTTTTTT
NA	15	TRBV5-4	TRBJ1-4	NA	CASSLQGGFGEKLFF	TGTGCCAGCAGCTTACAAGGGGGATTTGGAGAAAAACTGTTTTTT
NA	13	TRBV5-1	TRBJ2-5	NA	CASSGSGIETQYF	TGCGCCAGCAGCGGGTCAGGGATTGAGACCCAGTACTTC
NA	16	TRBV5-1	TRBJ1-3	NA	CASSLGVRSSGNTIYF	TGCGCCAGCAGCTTGGGGGTCAGAAGCTCTGGAAACACCATATATTTT
TRBD1	13	TRBV19	TRBJ2-7	NA	CASSRTGGNEQYF	TGTGCCAGTAGCCGGACAGGGGGCAACGAGCAGTACTTC
NA	15	TRBV7-6	TRBJ1-5	NA	CASTNFRGINQPQHF	TGTGCCAGCACCAACTTCCGCGGGATCAATCAGCCCCAGCATTTT
NA	15	TRBV6-5	TRBJ2-7	NA	CASSPRAPRHYEQYF	TGTGCCAGCAGTCCCCGGGCTCCTCGCCACTACGAGCAGTACTTC
NA	16	TRBV9	TRBJ1-6	NA	CASSVAPQLYNSPLHF	TGTGCCAGCAGCGTAGCCCCACAGCTCTATAATTCACCCCTCCACTTT
NA	15	TRBV6-4	TRBJ2-3	NA	CASRRSTFSTDTQYF	TGTGCCAGCCGGAGGTCTACCTTTAGCACAGATACGCAGTATTTT
TRBD2	15	TRBV6-5	TRBJ2-1	NA	CASSNGLASYNEQFF	TGTGCCAGCAGTAACGGACTAGCCTCCTACAATGAGCAGTTCTTC
NA	11	TRBV20-1	TRBJ2-7	NA	CSARFVGEQYF	TGCAGTGCTAGATTCGTAGGCGAGCAGTACTTC
TRBD2	13	TRBV10-2	TRBJ2-1	NA	CASSRGGQGEQFF	TGCGCCAGCAGTCGGGGGGGGCAAGGTGAGCAGTTCTTC
TRBD2	15	TRBV10-1	TRBJ2-5	NA	CASKGASGGQETQYF	TGCGCCAGCAAGGGGGCTAGCGGGGGCCAAGAGACCCAGTACTTC
TRBD1	14	TRBV30	TRBJ1-1	NA	CAWSLTGGVAEAFF	TGTGCCTGGAGCTTGACAGGGGGAGTAGCTGAAGCTTTCTTT
TRBD2	14	TRBV29-1	TRBJ2-2	NA	CSVSSGGAVGELFF	TGCAGCGTTTCTAGCGGGGGGGCCGTCGGGGAGCTGTTTTTT
NA	11	TRBV6-6	TRBJ1-4	once	CASSYSAELFF	TGTGCCAGCAGTTACTCTGCGGAACTGTTTTTT